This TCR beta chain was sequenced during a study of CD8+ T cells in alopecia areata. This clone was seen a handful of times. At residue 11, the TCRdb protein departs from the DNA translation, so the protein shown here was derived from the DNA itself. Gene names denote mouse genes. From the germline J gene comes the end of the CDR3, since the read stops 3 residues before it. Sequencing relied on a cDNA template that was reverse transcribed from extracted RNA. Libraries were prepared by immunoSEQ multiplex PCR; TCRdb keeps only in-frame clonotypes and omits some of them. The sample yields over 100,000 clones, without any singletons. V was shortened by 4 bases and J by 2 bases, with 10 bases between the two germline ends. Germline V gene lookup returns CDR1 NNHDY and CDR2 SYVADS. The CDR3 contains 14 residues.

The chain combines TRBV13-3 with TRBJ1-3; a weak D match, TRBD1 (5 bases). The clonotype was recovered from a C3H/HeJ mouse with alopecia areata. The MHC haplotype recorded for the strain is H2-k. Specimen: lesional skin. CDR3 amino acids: CASSPGQTGNTLYF. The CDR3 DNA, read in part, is TGTGCCAGCAGTCCCGGACAAACTGGAAATACG.